This is a list of T cell receptor beta chains from one sample in a study of blood T cell repertoires in COVID-19. Profiled with immunoSEQ multiplex PCR; TCRdb holds only in-frame clones, not every one. The repertoire consists of about 440,000 clones, with 87% occurring once and the leading ten covering approximately 2%. Input material: PBMCs or T cells enriched from blood (not recorded which). The receptors were sampled from a woman between 18 and 29 years old with acute COVID-19. CDR3s include the opening cysteine and the closing phenylalanine or tryptophan. Fields, in order: CDR3 length, J gene, V gene, clone size, D gene, CDR3 DNA, CDR3 protein. The D gene is left open where the match is weak. Only part of the rows carry a size: once, few, many, or a class if the clone is expanded.

>12|TRBJ1-2|TRBV6-5|NA|NA
TGTGCCAGTTTTTATGTCCCTGATGGCTACACCTTC
CASFYVPDGYTF
>13|TRBJ1-1|TRBV25-1|NA|TRBD1
TGTGCCAGCAGCCTACAGGGGCAGACTGAAGCTTTCTTT
CASSLQGQTEAFF
>15|TRBJ2-7|TRBV5-5|once|TRBD1
TGTGCCAGCAGCAGGACAGGGGGGGAGGTGTACGAGCAGTACTTC
CASSRTGGEVYEQYF
>15|TRBJ1-6|TRBV4-2|NA|NA
TGTGCCAGCAGCCAACTCGAGACTGGTAATTCACCCCTCCACTTT
CASSQLETGNSPLHF
>13|TRBJ2-2|TRBV18|NA|NA
TGTGCCAGCTCACCAGGGCCAGGGAGGGAGCTGTTTTTT
CASSPGPGRELFF
>14|TRBJ1-1|TRBV4-2|NA|NA
TGTGCCAGCAGCCAAGAGGGGGGGATGGCTGAAGCTTTCTTT
CASSQEGGMAEAFF
>16|TRBJ1-1|TRBV30|NA|NA
TGTGCCTGGAGTCCCCCTACAGGGCCGAAGAACACTGAAGCTTTCTTT
CAWSPPTGPKNTEAFF
>14|TRBJ1-2|TRBV3-1/TRBV3-2|NA|TRBD1
TGTGCCAGCAGCCAGAGGGGGCGAAACTATGGCTACACCTTC
CASSQRGRNYGYTF
>12|TRBJ2-3|TRBV2|NA|NA
TGTGCCAGCAGTCTCTCCACAGATACGCAGTATTTT
CASSLSTDTQYF
>16|TRBJ1-3|TRBV2|NA|NA
TGTGCCAGCAGGTGGAGGTCTAAGAGCTCTGGAAACACCATATATTTT
CASRWRSKSSGNTIYF
>16|TRBJ1-2|TRBV5-1|NA|NA
TGCGCCAGCAGCTTGGGAACAGACGACCTTAACTATGGCTACACCTTC
CASSLGTDDLNYGYTF
>14|TRBJ2-1|TRBV29-1|NA|NA
TGCAGCGTTGAAACAGGCAGCTCCTACAATGAGCAGTTCTTC
CSVETGSSYNEQFF
>13|TRBJ2-7|TRBV5-5|NA|NA
TGTGCCAGCAGCTTGACAGGGTCCTACGAGCAGTACTTC
CASSLTGSYEQYF
>13|TRBJ1-1|TRBV4-3|NA|NA
TGCGCCAGCAGCCAAGATCTGAGCGCTGAAGCTTTCTTT
CASSQDLSAEAFF
>13|TRBJ2-1|TRBV25-1|NA|TRBD2
TGTGCCAGCAGCCCGGGACTAGTGAATGAGCAGTTCTTC
CASSPGLVNEQFF
>14|TRBJ2-5|TRBV7-3|few|TRBD2
TGTGCCAGCAGCCCCACTAGCGGACAAGAGACCCAGTACTTC
CASSPTSGQETQYF
>14|TRBJ1-5|TRBV5-5|NA|NA
TGTGCCAGCAGCTCCCAGGGGAGCAATCAGCCCCAGCATTTT
CASSSQGSNQPQHF